The present T cell receptor beta chain was sequenced within a study of T cells after yellow fever vaccination. The germline V gene has CDR1 DFQATT and CDR2 SNEGSKA (reference sequence). The CDR3 spans 17 residues. V lost 2 bases, J lost 5 bases, and 14 bases stayed unmatched. MiXCR, applied by TCRdb to the 5' RACE reads, yields one record per CDR3 protein. The sample carries 60,000 to 85,000 distinct CDR3 sequences, roughly 7.4% recorded once. The receptor comes from a man younger than 35 who received the YFV17D yellow fever vaccine. Sequencing was performed on CD8+ T cells sorted from PBMCs, taken 4 to 6 days after the first yellow fever vaccination. The chain has TRBV20-1 and TRBJ2-1; 8 bases map to TRBD2. The CDR3 loop is CSARSWKLAALDNEQFF. CDR3 bases: TGCAGTGCTAGATCCTGGAAACTAGCGGCCCTTGACAATGAGCAGTTCTTC.